These 25 T cell receptor beta chains share one sample of origin, sequenced in a study of cytomegalovirus exposure and HLA in healthy donors (TCRdb year 2017). Preparation of the library involved the immunoSEQ multiplex PCR assay. A mixture of 60 forward primers for TCR Vbeta segments and 13 reverse primers for TCR Jbeta segments was used in the multiplex PCR. TCRdb mirrors the immuneACCESS table, restricted to in-frame sequences. Some clones are absent from its copies; in checked studies, under half trace to an unresolved V gene, and the reason for the others is unknown. In all, the sample holds about 35,000 clones, and less than 85% of those were seen once. Of the sample, 6% is held by the ten largest clones. The sample was PBMCs. The receptors stem from a male donor in good health and CMV-seronegative.

The chain uses TRBV6-6 and TRBJ2-7; D is uncertain. This CDR3 has 12 residues. Germline CDR1 MNHNY, CDR2 SVGAGI (reference sequence). Trimming removed 6 bases at V and 6 bases at J, with 12 bases between. The DNA of the CDR3 is TGTGCCAGCAGGCCTCTAGGCTCCGAGCAGTACTTC. Translated: CASRPLGSEQYF.

The chain employs TRBV5-1 and TRBJ2-7; 7 positions agree with TRBD1. The CDR3 is made up of 13 amino acids. V was pared by 4 bases and J by 5 bases, with 6 bases of the junction left unmatched. Germline CDR1 SGHRS, CDR2 YFSETQ. The chain's CDR3 is CASSQTGFHEQYF. In DNA form, the CDR3 reads TGCGCCAGCAGCCAGACAGGGTTCCACGAGCAGTACTTC. Full variable domain (missing parts from reference TRBV5-1 and TRBJ2-7): KAGVTQTPRYLIKTRGQQVTLSCSPISGHRSVSWYQQTPGQGLQFLFEYFSETQRNKGNFPGRFSGRQFSNSRSEMNVSTLELGDSALYLCASSQTGFHEQYFGPGTRLTVT.

The rearrangement links TRBV30 to TRBJ1-5; 8 bases are a match to TRBD1. V trimming: 3 bases; J trimming: 4 bases; junction bases outside the gene matches: 8. This CDR3 region has 15 residues. In germline, CDR1 is GTSNPN, CDR2 SVGIG (reference sequence). CDR3 in DNA: TGTGCCTGGAGCCCCCTGGGACAGGAGAATCAGCCCCAGCATTTT. Protein sequence: CAWSPLGQENQPQHF.

The V gene is TRBV19, the J gene TRBJ1-1; D may be TRBD1 (5 bases). The CDR3 is made up of 13 amino acids. V lost 5 bases and J lost 5, with 12 bases in between. Germline values: CDR1 LNHDA, CDR2 SQIVND (reference sequence). The CDR3 region has the DNA TGTGCCAGTAGTGTGACAGATCAAACTGAAGCTTTCTTT. Amino acids: CASSVTDQTEAFF.

The chain has TRBV5-1 and TRBJ2-5; D remains unclear. The V and J ends lost 4 bases and 5 bases respectively, with 18 bases between them. The germline V gene has CDR1 SGHRS and CDR2 YFSETQ. This CDR3 spans 15 amino acids. Written as DNA, the CDR3 is TGCGCCAGCAGCACCCGTACCACCCCCGGGGAGACCCAGTACTTC. It is translated as CASSTRTTPGETQYF.

As DNA, the CDR3 is TGTGCCAGCAGCCAAGGCTCTAGCGGGAGTACAGATACGCAGTATTTT. Protein product: CASSQGSSGSTDTQYF. V and J are TRBV28 and TRBJ2-3; 10 bases are a match to TRBD2. Germline lookup yields CDR1 MDHEN and CDR2 SYDVKM. CDR3 length equals 16 residues. The V segment lost 6 bases and the J segment 3 bases; nucleotides outside the gene matches: 9.

The chain couples TRBV5-1 to TRBJ1-3, with TRBD1 identical over 7 bases. Germline CDR1 is SGHRS and CDR2 is YFSETQ. Germline trimming cut 3 bases from V and 2 bases from J; bases unmatched to any gene: 8. CDR3 length: 16 residues. CDR3 coding DNA: TGCGCCAGCAGCTCGGGCCTCACAGGGGCTGGAAACACCATATATTTT. Protein product: CASSSGLTGAGNTIYF.

The rearrangement links TRBV5-4 to TRBJ1-1; 7 positions match TRBD1. The trim removed 2 bases at V and 1 base at J, leaving 11 bases unmatched. Germline loops: CDR1 SGHNT, CDR2 YYREEE (reference sequence). The CDR3 is 17 amino acids. CDR3: CASSFSNWDRQNTEAFF. In DNA form, the CDR3 reads TGTGCCAGCAGCTTCTCTAATTGGGACAGACAGAACACTGAAGCTTTCTTT.

The chain recombines TRBV5-1 with TRBJ2-1; D perhaps matches TRBD1 (5 bases). There are 14 residues in the CDR3. In germline, CDR1 is SGHRS, CDR2 YFSETQ. V was clipped by 2 bases and J by 4 bases, with 10 bases between them. CDR3 DNA: TGCGCCAGCAGCTTACAGGACCAATACAATGAGCAGTTCTTC. Amino acids: CASSLQDQYNEQFF.

J is TRBJ2-1 and V is TRBV29-1, with 7 bases lining up with TRBD1. The CDR3 covers 15 residues. Germline CDR1 reads SQVTM; CDR2 reads ANQGSEA. V dropped 6 bases and J dropped 0; count of bases not matched to a gene: 8. In DNA, the CDR3 is TGCAGCGTCGAGGGACAGATAATCTCCTACAATGAGCAGTTCTTC. Amino acid sequence: CSVEGQIISYNEQFF.

The V call is TRBV5-1, the J call TRBJ1-2; a possible D gene is TRBD1 (6 bases). The V gene's germline CDR1 is SGHRS and CDR2 YFSETQ. The CDR3 totals 14 residues. Between the trimmed V and J ends, which lost 0 bases and 2 bases, there was a span of 8 bases. The CDR3 coding sequence is TGCGCCAGCAGCTTGGGCCAGGGGAACTATGGCTACACCTTC. Protein product: CASSLGQGNYGYTF.

CDR3 nucleotide sequence: TGTGCCAGCTCACCCGACACCTCTAATGAAAAACTGTTTTTT. This translates into CASSPDTSNEKLFF. The chain is built from TRBV18 and TRBJ1-4, with no clear D. CDR3 length: 14 amino acids. Germline assignment: CDR1 KGHSH and CDR2 LQKENI. Trimming cost V 3 bases and J 3 bases, with 8 bases left between them.

The genes are TRBV30 and TRBJ1-6, with D possibly TRBD1 on 5 matching bases. Per the germline V gene, CDR1 is GTSNPN and CDR2 is SVGIG (reference sequence). V was trimmed by 0 bases and J by 7 bases, leaving 13 bases between them. The length of the CDR3 is 15 residues. Here the CDR3 DNA reads TGTGCCTGGAGTGTTTGGAGGGGACGAAATTCACCCCTCCACTTT. Its protein product is CAWSVWRGRNSPLHF.

The chain uses TRBV7-2 and TRBJ1-1; TRBD1 is a possible D gene (5 bases). Germline V gene lookup returns CDR1 SGHTA and CDR2 FQGNSA. V was shortened by 1 base and J by 1 base, with 10 bases between the two germline ends. The CDR3 sequence is 15 residues long. The CDR3 spells CASSLVGGGNTEAFF. The CDR3 DNA reads as TGTGCCAGCAGCTTAGTCGGGGGGGGGAACACTGAAGCTTTCTTT. Based on the CDR3 plus reference TRBV7-2 and TRBJ1-1, the full variable domain is GAGVSQSPSNKVTEKGKDVELRCDPISGHTALYWYRQSLGQGLEFLIYFQGNSAPDKSGLPSDRFSAERTGGSVSTLTIQRTQQEDSAVYLCASSLVGGGNTEAFFGQGTRLTVV.

The chain joins TRBV6-6 to TRBJ2-3; 8 bases match TRBD1. CDR1 and CDR2 from the germline V gene are MNHNY and SVGAGI (reference sequence). This CDR3 contains 15 residues. V lost 3 bases, J lost 2 bases, and 4 bases stayed unmatched. CDR3 sequence (DNA): TGTGCCAGCAGTTATAGGGACAGGAACACAGATACGCAGTATTTT. Translating it yields CASSYRDRNTDTQYF.

This chain uses TRBV7-2 with TRBJ1-3, with 7 positions matching TRBD1. Germline lookup yields CDR1 SGHTA and CDR2 FQGNSA. The CDR3 sequence is 15 residues long. J was trimmed by 0 bases and V by 6 bases; bases with no gene match: 5. CDR3 in DNA: TGTGCCAGCAGAGATGGGACAGTCTCTGGAAACACCATATATTTT. Protein: CASRDGTVSGNTIYF.

V and J are TRBV6-1 and TRBJ1-2; 7 bases match TRBD1. Losses at the gene ends were 8 bases for V and 2 bases for J; bases not matched to a gene: 8. The length of the CDR3 is 14 residues. CDR1 is MNHNS, CDR2 SASEGT, per germline. For the CDR3, the DNA is TGTGCCAGCTCGAACCGACAGGGAAACTATGGCTACACCTTC. Amino acids: CASSNRQGNYGYTF.

This clone was observed a single time. The chain has TRBV28 and TRBJ1-2, with a weak D call TRBD1 (6 bases). Germline V CDR1 and CDR2: MDHEN, SYDVKM. CDR3 size: 13 residues. Trimming took off 5 bases at V and 8 bases at J, with 15 bases between the two ends. The CDR3 here is CASSGQGIRGYTF. The DNA for the CDR3 is TGTGCCAGCAGTGGGCAGGGGATTAGAGGCTACACCTTC.

The chain has TRBV7-2 and TRBJ1-5; 8 nucleotides agree with TRBD1. This CDR3 region has 16 residues. Germline assignment: CDR1 SGHTA and CDR2 FQGNSA. V was clipped by 5 bases and J by 3 bases; unmatched bases: 9. CDR3: CASSPWTGRVNQPQHF. The DNA of the CDR3 is TGTGCCAGCAGCCCCTGGACAGGGAGGGTCAATCAGCCCCAGCATTTT.

The V gene is TRBV28, the J gene TRBJ2-1; D remains unclear. V lost 6 bases, J lost 1 base, and 4 bases lay in between. The germline V gene encodes CDR1 MDHEN and CDR2 SYDVKM. The CDR3 length is 12 residues. DNA for the CDR3: TGTGCCAGCAGCCAGTCCTACAATGAGCAGTTCTTC. Its protein product is CASSQSYNEQFF.

Concerning this clone itself: Sequence at one end of the junction differs from germline and may be a read error. This rearrangement joins TRBV5-1 to TRBJ2-1; possibly TRBD2 for D (6 bases). Germline V gives CDR1 SGHRS, CDR2 YFSETQ. The CDR3 totals 14 residues. The CDR3 sequence is CASTLGTLYNEQFF. DNA of the CDR3: TGCGCCAGCACCTTGGGGACTTTATACAATGAGCAGTTCTTC.

Points on this clone: Compared with germline, one end of the junction differs, possibly owing to a read error. This chain uses TRBV7-7 with TRBJ2-3, with TRBD1 matching over 7 bases. The CDR3 is 14 residues long. Germline V lookup: CDR1 SSHAT, CDR2 FNYEAQ (reference sequence). Here the CDR3 reads CASSPDRVPDTQYF. DNA for the CDR3: TGTGCTAGCAGCCCCGACAGGGTCCCCGATACGCAGTATTTT. Using reference TRBV7-7 and TRBJ2-3 for the parts outside the CDR3, the full variable domain is GAGVSQSPRYKVTKRGQDVTLRCDPISSHATLYWYQQALGQGPEFLTYFNYEAQPDKSGLPSDRFSAERPEGSISTLTIQRTEQRDSAMYRCASSPDRVPDTQYFGPGTRLTVL.

This clone has just a few counts. DNA of the CDR3: TGTGCCTGGAGTCTAGTATTGCTCTCTGGAAACACCATATATTTT. Amino acid sequence: CAWSLVLLSGNTIYF. The rearrangement links TRBV30 to TRBJ1-3; no firm D call. There are 15 residues in the CDR3. Per the germline V gene, CDR1 is GTSNPN and CDR2 is SVGIG (reference sequence). The V and J ends lost 2 bases and 0 bases respectively, with 11 bases between them.

In its sample, this clone was seen a few times. The chain recombines TRBV6-1 with TRBJ2-7; 11 positions agree with TRBD2. This CDR3 is built from 14 residues. The J segment lost 0 bases and the V segment lost 6 bases, leaving 1 base of the junction unmatched. The germline gives CDR1 MNHNS, CDR2 SASEGT. For the CDR3, the DNA is TGTGCCAGCAGGACTAGCGGGGCCTCCTACGAGCAGTACTTC. The encoded protein is CASRTSGASYEQYF.

The genes are TRBV25-1 and TRBJ1-3; D gene unclear. Germline V lookup: CDR1 MGHDK, CDR2 SYGVNS. CDR3 size: 15 residues. V lost 2 bases and J lost 5, with 13 bases in between. This CDR3 reads CASSERQESRNTIYF. Written as DNA, the CDR3 is TGTGCCAGCAGTGAACGCCAGGAAAGTCGAAACACCATATATTTT.